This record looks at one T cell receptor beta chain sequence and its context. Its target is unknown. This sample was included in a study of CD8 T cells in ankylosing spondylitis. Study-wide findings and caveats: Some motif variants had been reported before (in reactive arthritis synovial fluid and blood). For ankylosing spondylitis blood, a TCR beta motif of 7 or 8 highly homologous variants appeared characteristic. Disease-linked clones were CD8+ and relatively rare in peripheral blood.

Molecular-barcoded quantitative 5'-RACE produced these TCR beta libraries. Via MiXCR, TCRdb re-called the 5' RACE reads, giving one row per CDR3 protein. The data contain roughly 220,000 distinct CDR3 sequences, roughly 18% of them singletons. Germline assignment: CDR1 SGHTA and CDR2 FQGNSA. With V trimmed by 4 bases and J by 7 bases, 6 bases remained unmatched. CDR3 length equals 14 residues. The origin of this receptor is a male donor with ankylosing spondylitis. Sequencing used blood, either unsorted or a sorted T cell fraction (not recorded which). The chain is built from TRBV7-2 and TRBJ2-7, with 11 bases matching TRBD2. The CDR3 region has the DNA TGTGCCAGCAGCTCTCCGGGACTAGCGGAAGAGCAGTACTTC. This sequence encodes CASSSPGLAEEQYF.